The 10 T cell receptor beta chains presented below share a single source sample, sequenced in a study of CD8 T cells in ankylosing spondylitis. TCRdb reprocessed the 5' RACE reads with MiXCR, giving one entry per CDR3 protein. The sample lists 130,000 or so distinct CDR3 sequences; roughly 6.6% were seen once. The material sequenced was blood, either unsorted or a sorted T cell fraction (not recorded which). The receptors were sampled from a male donor with ankylosing spondylitis or in good health (not recorded which).

This clonotype was counted ten times or more. The V call is TRBV10-3, the J call TRBJ1-2, with 7 nucleotides matching TRBD1. V was pared by 4 bases and J by 4 bases, with 12 bases of the junction left unmatched. The CDR3 consists of 16 residues. Germline CDR1 reads ENHRY; CDR2 reads SYGVKD. CDR3 residues: CAISASDRVGGYGYTF. CDR3 DNA: TGTGCCATCAGTGCTAGTGACAGGGTCGGAGGCTATGGCTACACCTTC.

This clonotype was observed at least ten times. The chain links TRBV20-1 to TRBJ2-1, with D maybe TRBD2 (5 bases). Per the germline V gene, CDR1 is DFQATT and CDR2 is SNEGSKA (reference sequence). The ends were cut back, 2 bases at V and 6 bases at J, with 8 bases in the middle. The CDR3 spans 12 residues. The CDR3 sequence: CSARFAGNEQFF. The DNA for the CDR3 is TGCAGTGCTAGATTCGCGGGCAATGAGCAGTTCTTC.

This clonotype was seen repeatedly, ten times or more. The genes are TRBV11-2 and TRBJ1-2; 10 bases line up with TRBD1. The CDR3 covers 14 residues. CDR1 and CDR2 (germline): SGHAT, FQNNGV. V was clipped by 6 bases and J by 8 bases; unmatched bases: 9. This CDR3 is CASRGDRGWEGYTF. The CDR3 bases are TGTGCCAGCAGGGGGGACAGGGGATGGGAAGGCTACACCTTC.

This clonotype was counted ten times or more. The genes are TRBV28 and TRBJ2-1; tentatively, D is TRBD2 (5 bases). V was pared by 3 bases and J by 2 bases, with 11 bases between. Germline CDR1 MDHEN, CDR2 SYDVKM. The length of the CDR3 is 15 residues. CDR3 sequence: CASSFRGRTYNEQFF. Here the CDR3 DNA reads TGTGCCAGCAGTTTTAGAGGGCGAACCTACAATGAGCAGTTCTTC.

This clonotype was seen ten or more times. The chain is built from TRBV28 and TRBJ1-1; TRBD1 matches 11 bases. There are 16 residues in the CDR3. V was clipped by 10 bases and J by 0 bases; unmatched bases: 10. CDR1 and CDR2 from the germline V gene are MDHEN and SYDVKM. The CDR3 spells CATWTGTGGLNTEAFF. In DNA form, the CDR3 reads TGTGCCACCTGGACCGGGACAGGGGGTTTGAACACTGAAGCTTTCTTT.

This clonotype was detected many times. The chain has TRBV7-9 and TRBJ1-5; the D is unclear. Germline loops: CDR1 SEHNR, CDR2 FQNEAQ (reference sequence). CDR3 size: 16 residues. V shed 3 bases and J shed 1 base, with 13 bases lying between them. CDR3 sequence: CASSFATGRSNQPQHF. Here the CDR3 DNA reads TGTGCCAGCAGCTTTGCAACCGGGAGGAGCAATCAGCCCCAGCATTTT. The whole variable domain, remainder taken from reference TRBV7-9 and TRBJ1-5, is DTGVSQNPRHKITKRGQNVTFRCDPISEHNRLYWYRQTLGQGPEFLTYFQNEAQLEKSRLLSDRFSAERPKGSFSTLEIQRTEQGDSAMYLCASSFATGRSNQPQHFGDGTRLSIL.

This clonotype was observed at least ten times. The rearrangement links TRBV29-1 to TRBJ2-3, with D perhaps TRBD1 (6 bases). This CDR3 contains 14 residues. Germline CDR1 reads SQVTM; CDR2 reads ANQGSEA. V gave up 3 bases and J gave up 4 bases, with 14 bases separating them. CDR3 loop: CSVDQGPTSDTQYF. For the CDR3, the DNA is TGCAGCGTTGATCAGGGGCCAACTTCAGATACGCAGTATTTT.

This clonotype has a count of ten or more. J is TRBJ2-3 and V is TRBV7-3; D gene ambiguous. Deletions cut 5 bases from V and 6 bases from J, with 12 bases between. Germline CDR1 SGHTA, CDR2 FQGTGA. The CDR3 has 13 residues. CDR3 residues: CASSPLSADTQYF. The CDR3, as DNA: TGTGCCAGCAGCCCCTTGTCCGCCGATACGCAGTATTTT.

This clonotype came up many times. The chain recombines TRBV5-1 with TRBJ1-3, with D hard to call. Trimming stripped 3 bases from V and 4 bases from J, with 17 bases between. Germline V gives CDR1 SGHRS, CDR2 YFSETQ. There are 16 residues in the CDR3. The CDR3 DNA is TGCGCCAGCAGCTCCGACCTGACCCCTAAGGGAAACACCATATATTTT. Amino acids: CASSSDLTPKGNTIYF.

This clonotype has just a few counts. The V gene is TRBV15, the J gene TRBJ2-2; 9 bases are a match to TRBD1. After removal of 6 bases from V and 5 bases from J, the junction contained 7 bases not matched to a gene. Germline V CDR1 and CDR2: LNHNV, YYDKDF (reference sequence). The CDR3 is 15 residues long. CDR3 loop: CATSPTGTGTGELFF. The CDR3 DNA reads as TGTGCCACCAGTCCCACCGGGACAGGGACCGGGGAGCTGTTTTTT.